This T cell receptor beta chain was retrieved from a study of neurological immune-mediated disorders. This clonotype was seen ten or more times. The antigen is unknown. Findings and caveats of the study: Whereas HTLV-1-associated myelopathy showed the most TCR clonal expansion, multiple sclerosis showed the least, with levels below those of healthy controls.

CD4+ or CD8+ T cells at a count of 1 million served as input for the sorted libraries. A single record per CDR3 protein comes from TCRdb applying MiXCR to the 5' RACE reads. The sample has roughly 39,000 distinct CDR3 sequences; 6.5% to 8.5% are singletons. Looked up from germline, CDR1 is SGHRS and CDR2 is YFSETQ. Trimming cost V 4 bases and J 5 bases, with 18 bases left between them. CDR3 size: 15 residues. The chain has TRBV5-1 and TRBJ1-1; D is perhaps TRBD1 (6 bases). Material for sequencing was CD4+ T cells from blood. The receptor comes from a man aged 50 to 59 in good health. The CDR3 DNA follows: TGCGCCAGCAGCAACCACAAGGGGGGTAGGACTGAAGCTTTCTTT. It yields the protein CASSNHKGGRTEAFF.